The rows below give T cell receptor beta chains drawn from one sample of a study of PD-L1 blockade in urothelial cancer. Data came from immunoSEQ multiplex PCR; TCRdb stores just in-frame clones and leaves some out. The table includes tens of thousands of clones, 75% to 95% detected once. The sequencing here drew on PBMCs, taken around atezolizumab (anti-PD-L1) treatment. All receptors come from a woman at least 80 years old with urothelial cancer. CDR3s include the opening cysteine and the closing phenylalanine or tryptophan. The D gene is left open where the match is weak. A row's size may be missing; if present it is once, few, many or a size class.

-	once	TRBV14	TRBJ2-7	TGTGCCAGCAGCCAAGTCCACATATCCTACGAGCAGTACTTC	CASSQVHISYEQYF
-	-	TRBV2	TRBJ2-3	TGTGCCAGCAGTGATGGGCAGGGTAAAGATACGCAGTATTTT	CASSDGQGKDTQYF
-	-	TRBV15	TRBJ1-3	TGTGCCACCAGCAGAGATGGCGCCAGGGTTGGGAACACCATATATTTT	CATSRDGARVGNTIYF
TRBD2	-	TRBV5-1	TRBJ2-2	TGCGCCAGCAGCTTGGACGGGACTAGCGGGAGTTTGACCGGGGAGCTGTTTTTT	CASSLDGTSGSLTGELFF
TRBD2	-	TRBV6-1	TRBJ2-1	TGTGCCAGCAGTGTTTTGGGGGGGGTAGATGAGCAGTTCTTC	CASSVLGGVDEQFF
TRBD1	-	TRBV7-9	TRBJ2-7	TGTGCCAGCAGCAGGGGATTTGGGGACAGGGCGGCCTACGAGCAGTACTTC	CASSRGFGDRAAYEQYF
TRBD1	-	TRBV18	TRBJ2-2	TGTGCCAGCTCACCACTCCAGGGGGCGGACACCGGGGAGCTGTTTTTT	CASSPLQGADTGELFF
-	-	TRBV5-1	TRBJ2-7	TGCGCCAGCAGCTTGGAGCCAGGGCCGAGGGAGCAGTACTTC	CASSLEPGPREQYF
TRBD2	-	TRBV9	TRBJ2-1	TGTGCCAGCAGCCCGGGACTAGCGAGGGATGAGCAGTTCTTC	CASSPGLARDEQFF
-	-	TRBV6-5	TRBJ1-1	TGTGCCAGCAGTTACTCGATTGCAGGGCTGACTGAAGCTTTCTTT	CASSYSIAGLTEAFF
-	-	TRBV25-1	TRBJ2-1	TGTGCCAGCAGTGCTTCCTCAGGGAAACCCTACAATGAGCAGTTCTTC	CASSASSGKPYNEQFF
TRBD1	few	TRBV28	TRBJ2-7	TGTGCCAGCAGTCCGCCGGGACAGGGCTCCTACGAGCAGTACTTC	CASSPPGQGSYEQYF
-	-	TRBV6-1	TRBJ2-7	TGTGCCAGCAGTGGGACACTAAACTCCTACGAGCAGTACTTC	CASSGTLNSYEQYF
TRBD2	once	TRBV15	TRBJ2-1	TGTGCCACCACTAGCGGGAGTTTGAATGAGCAGTTCTTC	CATTSGSLNEQFF
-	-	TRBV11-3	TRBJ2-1	TGTGCCAGCAGCTTAGATGGAGGGAGGAGTGATGAGCAGTTCTTC	CASSLDGGRSDEQFF
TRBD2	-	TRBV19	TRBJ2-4	TGTGCCTCAAGAGGGCTAGCGGGAGCCAACATTCAGTACTTC	CASRGLAGANIQYF
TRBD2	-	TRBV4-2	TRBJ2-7	TGTGCCAGCAGCCAAGAGTCGGCTAGCGGGAGGGAGCAGTACTTC	CASSQESASGREQYF
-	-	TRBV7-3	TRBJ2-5	TGTGCCAGCAGCTTGAATATTGCGGAGACCCAGTACTTC	CASSLNIAETQYF
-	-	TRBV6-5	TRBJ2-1	TGTGCCAGCAGTTACTCTGGGCAGGGTTCCAATGAGCAGTTCTTC	CASSYSGQGSNEQFF
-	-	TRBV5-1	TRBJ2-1	TGCGCCAGCAGCTTGCCCTTAGTCGGCGGCTACAATGAGCAGTTCTTC	CASSLPLVGGYNEQFF
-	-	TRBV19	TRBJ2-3	TGTGCCAGTAGTGGCCTAGGTACAGATACGCAGTATTTT	CASSGLGTDTQYF
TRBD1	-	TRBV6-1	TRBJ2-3	TGTGCCAGCAGTGTATCGAGGGGGCGCCCAGATACGCAGTATTTT	CASSVSRGRPDTQYF
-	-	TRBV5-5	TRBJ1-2	TGTGCCAGCAGCTTGGTTCGTCCCGGGAGTGTTGGCTACACCTTC	CASSLVRPGSVGYTF
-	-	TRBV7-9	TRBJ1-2	TGTGCCAGCAGCAAATCGGGGGGGCAAGCCTATGGCTACACCTTC	CASSKSGGQAYGYTF
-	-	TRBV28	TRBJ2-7	TGTGCCAGCAGCCTAGGGGACATTTTCTACGAGCAGTACTTC	CASSLGDIFYEQYF
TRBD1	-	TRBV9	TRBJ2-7	TGTGCCAGCAGCGTAGCCCGGTCCAGGGGGTTCGAGCAGTACTTC	CASSVARSRGFEQYF
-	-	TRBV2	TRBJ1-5	TGTGCCAGCAGAGGGGGACGGGCCCTGGATCAGCCCCAGCATTTT	CASRGGRALDQPQHF
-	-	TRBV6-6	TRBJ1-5	TGTGCCAGCAGCCGAGGACAGTCGGGCGGCAATCAGCCCCAGCATTTT	CASSRGQSGGNQPQHF
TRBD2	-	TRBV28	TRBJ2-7	TGTGCCAGTAGTAATAGCGGGAGGGCCTACGAGCAGTACTTC	CASSNSGRAYEQYF
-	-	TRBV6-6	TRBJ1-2	TGTGCCAGCAGTTCGTTACAGGGAATCCTTGGCTACACCTTC	CASSSLQGILGYTF